The rows below give T cell receptor beta chains drawn from one sample of a study of regulatory T cells in long-lasting Graves disease. TCRdb re-analysed the multiplex PCR reads in MiXCR, keeping a single row per CDR3 protein. The table lists 350,000 to 550,000 distinct CDR3 sequences, about 15% of them singletons. This sample was also put to use in a study of T cells in Graves' hyperthyroidism and ophthalmopathy.

Sequencing was performed on peripheral blood mononuclear cells (PBMCs), taken at new diagnosis, from a patient treated with antithyroid drugs. The receptor source for this set is a woman aged 30 to 39 with Graves disease. Each CDR3 is given without its conserved first and last residue. Each record gives: D gene, V gene, J gene, CDR3 protein. A D gene is named only where the DNA matches it firmly.

d_gene: NA
v_gene: TRBV9
j_gene: TRBJ2-3
CDR3aa: ASSAPRKTGRASTDTQY

d_gene: NA
v_gene: TRBV11-2
j_gene: TRBJ2-7
CDR3aa: ASSLVGGAEQY

d_gene: TRBD2
v_gene: TRBV30
j_gene: TRBJ2-1
CDR3aa: AWVTSGPYNEQF

d_gene: NA
v_gene: TRBV9
j_gene: TRBJ1-4
CDR3aa: ASSVAVVATNEKLF

d_gene: TRBD1
v_gene: TRBV14
j_gene: TRBJ2-7
CDR3aa: ASSQWTGTTYEQY

d_gene: TRBD2
v_gene: TRBV11-2
j_gene: TRBJ2-6
CDR3aa: ASSHFGTSGRALSGANVLT

d_gene: NA
v_gene: TRBV6-1
j_gene: TRBJ2-2
CDR3aa: ASSPVGGELF

d_gene: TRBD2
v_gene: TRBV4-2
j_gene: TRBJ2-3
CDR3aa: ASSQATSGTGSDTQY

d_gene: NA
v_gene: TRBV15
j_gene: TRBJ2-7
CDR3aa: ATRAGRSGEQY

d_gene: NA
v_gene: TRBV10-3
j_gene: TRBJ1-1
CDR3aa: AISVAGAVTEAF

d_gene: TRBD2
v_gene: TRBV20-1
j_gene: TRBJ2-5
CDR3aa: SATSGRQETQY

d_gene: NA
v_gene: TRBV12-3/TRBV12-4
j_gene: TRBJ2-4
CDR3aa: ASRARGSTLLAKNIQY

d_gene: TRBD1
v_gene: TRBV5-1
j_gene: TRBJ2-1
CDR3aa: ASSAGTGGYGEQF

d_gene: NA
v_gene: TRBV30
j_gene: TRBJ2-1
CDR3aa: AWDPVGGGIDYNEQF

d_gene: NA
v_gene: TRBV2
j_gene: TRBJ1-5
CDR3aa: ASSVLRLGNQPQH

d_gene: NA
v_gene: TRBV7-9
j_gene: TRBJ1-6
CDR3aa: ASSQGSGGNSPLH

d_gene: NA
v_gene: TRBV20-1
j_gene: TRBJ2-1
CDR3aa: SARVGLGHLKGEQF

d_gene: TRBD1
v_gene: TRBV12-3/TRBV12-4
j_gene: TRBJ1-4
CDR3aa: ASSTRQGSGEKLF

d_gene: NA
v_gene: TRBV30
j_gene: TRBJ2-5
CDR3aa: AWSVTGSGETQY

d_gene: NA
v_gene: TRBV20-1
j_gene: TRBJ1-1
CDR3aa: SARPPRMNTEAF

d_gene: NA
v_gene: TRBV28
j_gene: TRBJ1-2
CDR3aa: ASSRGGGYGYT

d_gene: NA
v_gene: TRBV14
j_gene: TRBJ2-7
CDR3aa: ASSQPNNKYEQY

d_gene: NA
v_gene: TRBV12-5
j_gene: TRBJ2-7
CDR3aa: ASGPTGVEQY

d_gene: NA
v_gene: TRBV2
j_gene: TRBJ2-7
CDR3aa: ASIKGDYEQY

d_gene: NA
v_gene: TRBV2
j_gene: TRBJ1-2
CDR3aa: ASSEGQNLNYGYT

d_gene: NA
v_gene: TRBV19
j_gene: TRBJ1-5
CDR3aa: ASSRQSIGNQPQH